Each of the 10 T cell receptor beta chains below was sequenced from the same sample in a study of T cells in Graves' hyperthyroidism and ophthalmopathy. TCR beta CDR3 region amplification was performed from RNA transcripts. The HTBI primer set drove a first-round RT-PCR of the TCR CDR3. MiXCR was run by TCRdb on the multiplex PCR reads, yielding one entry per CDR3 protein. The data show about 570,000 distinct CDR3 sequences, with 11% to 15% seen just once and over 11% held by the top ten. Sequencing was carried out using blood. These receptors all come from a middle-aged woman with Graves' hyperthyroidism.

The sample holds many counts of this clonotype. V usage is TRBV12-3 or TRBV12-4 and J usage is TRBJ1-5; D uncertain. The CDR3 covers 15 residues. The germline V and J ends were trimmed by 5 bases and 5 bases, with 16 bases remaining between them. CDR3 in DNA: TGTGCCAGCAGTGCCCAGCAGGCAATTGATCAGCCCCAGCATTTT. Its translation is CASSAQQAIDQPQHF.

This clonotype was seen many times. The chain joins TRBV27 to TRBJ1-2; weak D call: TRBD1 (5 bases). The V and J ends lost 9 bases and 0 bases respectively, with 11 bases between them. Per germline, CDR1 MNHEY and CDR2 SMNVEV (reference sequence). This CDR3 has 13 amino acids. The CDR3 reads CARPGESNYGYTF. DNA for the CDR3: TGTGCCAGACCGGGGGAATCTAACTATGGCTACACCTTC.

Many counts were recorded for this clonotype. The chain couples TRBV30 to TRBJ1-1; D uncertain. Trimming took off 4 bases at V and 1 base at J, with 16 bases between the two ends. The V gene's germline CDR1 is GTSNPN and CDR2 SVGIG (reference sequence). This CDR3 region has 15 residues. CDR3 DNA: TGTGCCTGGATGATCATGAGACTTGCGAACACTGAAGCTTTCTTT. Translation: CAWMIMRLANTEAFF.

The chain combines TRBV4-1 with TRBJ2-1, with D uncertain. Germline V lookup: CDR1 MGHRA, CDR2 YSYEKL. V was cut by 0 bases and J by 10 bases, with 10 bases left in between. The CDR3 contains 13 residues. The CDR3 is CASSQDLSDEQFF. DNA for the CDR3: TGCGCCAGCAGCCAAGATCTAAGCGACGAGCAGTTCTTC.

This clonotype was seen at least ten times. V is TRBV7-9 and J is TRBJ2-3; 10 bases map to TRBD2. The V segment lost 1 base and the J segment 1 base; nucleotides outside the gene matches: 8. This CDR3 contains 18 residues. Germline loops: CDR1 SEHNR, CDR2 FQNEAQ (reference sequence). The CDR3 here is CASSLGSLAGVGTDTQYF. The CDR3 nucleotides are TGTGCCAGCAGCTTAGGTTCCCTAGCGGGAGTAGGCACAGATACGCAGTATTTT.

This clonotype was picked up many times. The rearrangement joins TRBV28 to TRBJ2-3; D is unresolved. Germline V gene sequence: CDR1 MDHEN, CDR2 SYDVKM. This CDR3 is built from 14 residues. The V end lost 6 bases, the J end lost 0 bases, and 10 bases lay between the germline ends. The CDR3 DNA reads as TGTGCCAGCAGCTGGAGCACTAGCACAGATACGCAGTATTTT. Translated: CASSWSTSTDTQYF.

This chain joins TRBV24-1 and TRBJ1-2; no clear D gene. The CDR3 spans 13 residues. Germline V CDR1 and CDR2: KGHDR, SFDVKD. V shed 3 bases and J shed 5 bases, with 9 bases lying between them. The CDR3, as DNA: TGTGCCACCAGTGATAAGAGTTCGTATGGCTACACCTTC. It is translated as CATSDKSSYGYTF.

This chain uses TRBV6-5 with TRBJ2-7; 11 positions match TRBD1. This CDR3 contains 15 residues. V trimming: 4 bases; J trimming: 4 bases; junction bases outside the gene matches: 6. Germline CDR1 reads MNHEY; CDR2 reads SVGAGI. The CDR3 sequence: CASSFGTGGEYEQYF. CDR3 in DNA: TGTGCCAGCAGTTTTGGGACAGGGGGTGAGTACGAGCAGTACTTC.

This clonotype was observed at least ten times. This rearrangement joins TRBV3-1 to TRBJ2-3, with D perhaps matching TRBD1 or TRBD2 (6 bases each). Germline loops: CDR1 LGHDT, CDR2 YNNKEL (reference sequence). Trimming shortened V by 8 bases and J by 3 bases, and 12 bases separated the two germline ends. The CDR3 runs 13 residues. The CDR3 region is CASRKGGTDTQYF. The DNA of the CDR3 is TGTGCCAGCCGTAAAGGGGGGACAGATACGCAGTATTTT.

The CDR3 sequence: CASSRLAGNTDTQYF. The CDR3, as DNA: TGCGCCAGCAGCCGCCTAGCGGGAAACACAGATACGCAGTATTTT. This chain links TRBV4-1 with TRBJ2-3; TRBD2 aligns across 9 bases. The ends lost 4 bases at V and 2 bases at J; junction bases unmatched: 4. This CDR3 has 15 amino acids. Germline CDR1 reads MGHRA; CDR2 reads YSYEKL.